The 29 T cell receptor beta chains presented below share a single source sample, sequenced in a study of T cell repertoires in cytomegalovirus infection. TCRdb recomputed calls from the reads with MiXCR, one row per CDR3 protein. The sample has hundreds of thousands of distinct CDR3 sequences, roughly a third seen once. Their recognized antigens are unknown. The sample here was cultured PBMCs, taken from culture after CMV antigen stimulation. Receptors originate from a human donor in good health (CMV status not recorded). Some clones in this sample may be carry-over from other donors' samples.

This clonotype was seen a few times. This sequence joins TRBV7-6 and TRBJ2-1; 7 nucleotides agree with TRBD1. CDR1 is SGHVS and CDR2 is FNYEAQ in the germline V gene. The V gene end was trimmed by 3 bases and the J gene end by 12 bases; junction bases not matched to a gene: 20. The CDR3 totals 17 residues. This chain's CDR3 is CASSFSPGQRNKEGQFF. The CDR3 DNA reads TGTGCCAGCAGCTTCTCGCCGGGACAGCGCAACAAAGAGGGGCAGTTCTTC.

This clonotype was observed a few times. J is TRBJ2-4 and V is TRBV7-2; no reliable D call. V gave up 1 base and J gave up 8 bases, with 6 bases separating them. Germline values: CDR1 SGHTA, CDR2 FQGNSA. The CDR3 is made up of 12 amino acids. CDR3 residues: CASSLGGYIQYF. CDR3 sequence (DNA): TGTGCCAGCAGCTTAGGGGGTTACATTCAGTACTTC.

The genes are TRBV29-1 and TRBJ2-3; D tentatively fits TRBD1 or TRBD2 (5 bases each). The ends were cut back, 4 bases at V and 3 bases at J, with 14 bases in the middle. Germline CDR1 and CDR2: SQVTM and ANQGSEA. CDR3 length: 14 residues. The CDR3 DNA reads as TGCAGCGTTGCAGGGACCCGTTTGACAGATACGCAGTATTTT. It codes for CSVAGTRLTDTQYF.

This clonotype was seen a few times. V is TRBV20-1 and J is TRBJ2-4; D tentatively fits TRBD1 or TRBD2 (5 bases each). Trimming left V 8 bases short and J 4 bases short, with 15 bases between. Germline V gives CDR1 DFQATT, CDR2 SNEGSKA (reference sequence). The CDR3 totals 13 residues. CDR3 loop: CSPAAGSKNIQYF. The CDR3 coding sequence is TGCAGTCCCGCGGCAGGGAGTAAAAACATTCAGTACTTC.

The chain links TRBV6-5 to TRBJ2-3, with 7 bases aligning to TRBD2. Germline CDR1 MNHEY, CDR2 SVGAGI. V was pared by 4 bases and J by 3 bases, with 7 bases of the junction left unmatched. This CDR3 has 15 amino acids. CDR3 region: CASSSQAGKTDTQYF. The CDR3 DNA is TGTGCCAGCAGTTCCCAAGCGGGAAAGACAGATACGCAGTATTTT.

There are a few counts of this clonotype. This rearrangement joins TRBV2 to TRBJ1-2; no definite D call. The CDR3 loop spans 18 amino acids. Trimming removed 6 bases at V and 8 bases at J, with 31 bases between. Germline loops: CDR1 SNHLY, CDR2 FYNNEI. The CDR3 sequence is CASRESPRSYRSYLGYTF. CDR3 in DNA: TGTGCCAGCAGAGAAAGTCCCCGATCCTATCGTAGCTATTTGGGCTACACCTTC.

About this clonotype itself: Germline and junction disagree at one end, which may indicate a read error. CDR3 coding DNA: TGTGCCAGCAGCTGGATGGGGGACAGGGGGGAGGAGCAGTTCTTC. Its protein is CASSWMGDRGEEQFF. This chain uses TRBV5-3 with TRBJ2-1, with 11 nucleotides matching TRBD1. TRBV5-3 is flagged as an ORF with uncertain function. The CDR3 runs to 15 residues.

This clonotype has more than one count but fewer than ten. This chain links TRBV7-9 with TRBJ1-6; D is unresolved. CDR3 length: 12 residues. Germline V gene data show CDR1 as SEHNR and CDR2 as FQNEAQ (reference sequence). V was clipped by 5 bases and J by 10 bases, with 9 bases between them. CDR3 loop: CASSREGSPLHF. The CDR3 DNA sequence: TGTGCCAGCAGCCGAGAAGGGTCACCCCTCCACTTT.

This chain uses TRBV28 with TRBJ1-1, with D possibly TRBD1 on 6 matching bases. There are 16 residues in the CDR3. Germline lookup yields CDR1 MDHEN and CDR2 SYDVKM. V shed 7 bases and J shed 3 bases, with 21 bases lying between them. The CDR3 here is CASTLGLSGADTEAFF. In nucleotides, the CDR3 is TGTGCCAGCACCCTAGGGTTGTCAGGGGCGGACACTGAAGCTTTCTTT.

The J gene is TRBJ2-7, the V gene TRBV7-6; no clear D. The CDR3 is made up of 16 amino acids. The germline CDR1 and CDR2 sequences are SGHVS and FNYEAQ. The V end lost 7 bases, the J end lost 5 bases, and 24 bases lay between the germline ends. CDR3 residues: CASTPSFVRRSDEQYF. The CDR3 coding sequence is TGTGCCAGCACCCCAAGTTTTGTCAGGCGGAGCGACGAGCAGTACTTC.

The chain recombines TRBV6-8 with TRBJ1-2; TRBD1 agrees at 7 bases. In germline, CDR1 is MNHGY, CDR2 SAAAGT. V trimming: 5 bases; J trimming: 5 bases; junction bases outside the gene matches: 8. The CDR3 is made up of 14 amino acids. The CDR3 sequence: CASSQNRGRYGYTF. The CDR3 DNA follows: TGTGCCAGCAGTCAGAACAGGGGAAGGTATGGCTACACCTTC.

The chain carries TRBV4-1 and TRBJ1-4; a possible D gene is TRBD1 (5 bases). Germline V gives CDR1 MGHRA, CDR2 YSYEKL. The CDR3 is made up of 16 amino acids. Trimming pared 4 bases from V and 2 bases from J, leaving 14 bases between. DNA of the CDR3: TGCGCCAGCAGCCGATCGCCGGGACCGACTAATGAAAAACTGTTTTTT. Translated: CASSRSPGPTNEKLFF.

The rearrangement uses TRBV4-2 and TRBJ2-7; the D gene could be TRBD1 or TRBD2 (5 bases each). Trimming took 1 base from V and 2 from J, leaving 9 bases between them. Germline CDR1 reads LGHNA; CDR2 reads YNFKEQ. CDR3 size: 14 residues. This CDR3 reads CASSQVGVTYEQYF. CDR3 bases: TGTGCCAGCAGCCAAGTGGGGGTGACCTACGAGCAGTACTTC.

This clonotype was counted many times. Sequence at one end of the junction differs from germline and may be a read error. This sequence joins TRBV7-2 and TRBJ2-7; D possibly uses TRBD1 or TRBD2 (5 bases each). CDR3 length: 14 residues. Germline assignment: CDR1 SGHTA and CDR2 FQGNSA. CDR3 region: CASSSRDGFGDLDF. CDR3 in DNA: TGTGCCAGCAGCTCCCGGGACGGATTCGGAGATCTGGACTTC.

V and J are TRBV6-1 and TRBJ1-1, with no clear D. This CDR3 is 13 amino acids long. Germline V gene data show CDR1 as MNHNS and CDR2 as SASEGT. Trimming took 5 bases from V and 7 from J, leaving 14 bases between them. The CDR3, as DNA: TGTGCCAGCAGTAAGCCCCCCGGTTATGAAGCTTTCTTT. Protein sequence: CASSKPPGYEAFF.

This clonotype was picked up a small number of times. An end of the junction differs from the germline gene, which may be a read error. The rearrangement links TRBV7-9 to TRBJ2-4; D remains unclear. Per germline, CDR1 SEHNR and CDR2 FQNEAQ (reference sequence). The CDR3 length is 13 residues. CDR3 sequence reads: CASSLDALGRPVF. CDR3 in DNA: TGTGCCAGCAGCTTAGATGCATTGGGCAGGCCGGTCTTC.

J is TRBJ1-1 and V is TRBV7-9; D unclear. Germline V gene lookup returns CDR1 SEHNR and CDR2 FQNEAQ (reference sequence). The V gene lost 5 bases and the J gene lost 3 bases, with 16 bases spanning the gap. The CDR3 is made up of 15 amino acids. The CDR3 DNA follows: TGTGCCAGCAGCGACGACCTACCTCGAGACACTGAAGCTTTCTTT. Translation: CASSDDLPRDTEAFF.

A few counts support this clonotype. This sequence joins TRBV10-3 and TRBJ2-1; maybe TRBD2 (7 bases). Germline V gives CDR1 ENHRY, CDR2 SYGVKD. This CDR3 has 12 residues. V gave up 8 bases and J gave up 8 bases, with 13 bases separating them. The CDR3 is CAIGSGGYEQFF. CDR3 in DNA: TGTGCCATCGGTTCGGGGGGCTATGAGCAGTTCTTC.

The genes are TRBV12-3 or TRBV12-4 and TRBJ2-5; 7 bases agree with TRBD1. The ends lost 3 bases at V and 4 bases at J; junction bases unmatched: 8. This CDR3 spans 15 amino acids. The CDR3 DNA follows: TGTGCCAGCAGTTTTAGGACAGGTATGGGAGAGACCCAGTACTTC. Its protein product is CASSFRTGMGETQYF.

The J gene is TRBJ2-1, the V gene TRBV5-4; 7 bases match TRBD2. Per the germline V gene, CDR1 is SGHNT and CDR2 is YYREEE (reference sequence). The CDR3 is 15 amino acids. V lost 3 bases and J lost 8; bases outside the gene matches: 11. The CDR3 here is CASSSRGDYRDEQFF. CDR3 in DNA: TGTGCCAGCAGCTCCCGGGGGGACTATAGGGATGAGCAGTTCTTC.

The chain combines TRBV19 with TRBJ2-7; 8 bases are shared with TRBD1. The germline gives CDR1 LNHDA, CDR2 SQIVND (reference sequence). The CDR3 has 14 amino acids. V was clipped by 2 bases and J by 5 bases; unmatched bases: 5. CDR3 sequence: CASSIRTGQHEQYF. CDR3 coding DNA: TGTGCCAGTAGTATACGGACAGGGCAACACGAGCAGTACTTC.

This clonotype was detected a few times. J is TRBJ1-5 and V is TRBV5-6, with D unclear. This CDR3 contains 18 residues. V dropped 0 bases and J dropped 0 bases, with 16 bases sitting between them. Per germline, CDR1 SGHDT and CDR2 YYEEEE. This CDR3 reads CASSLEYMSLNSNQPQHF. DNA of the CDR3: TGTGCCAGCAGCTTGGAATATATGTCCTTGAATAGCAATCAGCCCCAGCATTTT.

This clonotype was observed at least ten times. The chain links TRBV7-2 to TRBJ2-7, with D perhaps matching TRBD1 (6 bases). Trimming removed 5 bases at V and 4 bases at J, with 18 bases between. Germline CDR1 reads SGHTA; CDR2 reads FQGNSA. The CDR3 is made up of 15 amino acids. The CDR3: CASSMTGTSLYEQYF. The CDR3 DNA is TGTGCCAGCAGCATGACCGGGACATCCCTTTACGAGCAGTACTTC.

This clonotype was counted at least ten times. The genes are TRBV7-2 and TRBJ2-1, with D unclear. Deletions cut 4 bases from V and 2 bases from J, with 9 bases between. From germline, CDR1 is SGHTA and CDR2 FQGNSA. This CDR3 has 14 residues. The CDR3 spells CASSSPATYNEQFF. As DNA, the CDR3 is TGTGCCAGCAGCTCACCCGCCACCTACAATGAGCAGTTCTTC.

This clonotype has more than one count but fewer than ten. The rearrangement uses TRBV7-9 and TRBJ2-2; no clear D. This CDR3 comprises 16 residues. V lost 0 bases, J lost 1 base, and 9 bases lay in between. Germline CDR1 SEHNR, CDR2 FQNEAQ (reference sequence). The CDR3 protein is CASSLAPGRNTGELFF. CDR3 DNA sequence: TGTGCCAGCAGCTTAGCGCCAGGCAGGAACACCGGGGAGCTGTTTTTT. Full variable domain (remainder filled in from reference TRBV7-9 and TRBJ2-2): DTGVSQNPRHKITKRGQNVTFRCDPISEHNRLYWYRQTLGQGPEFLTYFQNEAQLEKSRLLSDRFSAERPKGSFSTLEIQRTEQGDSAMYLCASSLAPGRNTGELFFGEGSRLTVL.

In its sample, this clonotype was seen a few times. CDR3 DNA: TGTGCCAGTACACCTCCAGAAGGGAAACTGTTTTTT. Translated, it gives CASTPPEGKLFF. V is TRBV19 and J is TRBJ1-4; D is unclear. V lost 7 bases and J 11 bases, leaving 14 bases between the germline ends. Germline CDR1 is LNHDA and CDR2 is SQIVND (reference sequence). The CDR3 covers 12 residues.

The chain recombines TRBV4-3 with TRBJ2-6, with D perhaps assigned TRBD1 or TRBD2 (5 bases each). This CDR3 spans 18 amino acids. Trimming took 4 bases from V and 0 from J, leaving 16 bases between them. In germline, CDR1 is LGHNA, CDR2 YSLEER. CDR3 region: CASSPRGTSFSGANVLTF. CDR3 nucleotide sequence: TGCGCCAGCAGCCCCCGGGGCACTTCCTTCTCTGGGGCCAACGTCCTGACTTTC.

This chain connects TRBV19 to TRBJ1-2; D ambiguous. V was shortened by 1 base and J by 8 bases, with 8 bases between the two germline ends. Germline CDR1 LNHDA, CDR2 SQIVND (reference sequence). CDR3 length: 12 residues. In nucleotides, the CDR3 is TGTGCCAGTAGTATAGGCGAAGGAGGCTACACCTTC. It is translated as CASSIGEGGYTF.

This rearrangement joins TRBV28 to TRBJ1-3; D is unclear. Germline V gene lookup returns CDR1 MDHEN and CDR2 SYDVKM. CDR3 length equals 13 residues. Trimming cost V 2 bases and J 4 bases, with 6 bases left between them. This CDR3 reads CASSLAPGNTIYF. CDR3 bases: TGTGCCAGCAGTTTAGCTCCCGGAAACACCATATATTTT.